Each of the 23 T cell receptor beta chains below was sequenced from the same sample in a study of T-cell reconstitution after alpha-beta-depleted transplantation in children. A library of TCRbeta sequences, prepared with unique molecular identifiers, was generated. In TCRdb, the PCR reads were re-called with MiXCR into one record per CDR3 protein. Among fewer than 120,000 distinct CDR3 sequences, around 10% were seen once, and the ten largest hold 8%. This material consisted of PBMCs from the stem cell graft donor, taken from the stem cell graft. The receptors come from a human donor who donated a stem cell graft to a child with acute lymphoblastic leukemia.

This clonotype has ten or more counts. The chain has TRBV20-1 and TRBJ2-1; 13 bases fit TRBD2. After removal of 4 bases from V and 8 bases from J, the junction contained 8 bases not matched to a gene. The CDR3 is made up of 15 amino acids. In germline, CDR1 is DFQATT, CDR2 SNEGSKA (reference sequence). The CDR3 nucleotides are TGCAGTGCTAAAAGGGGACTAGCGGGATCCCATGAGCAGTTCTTC. As protein: CSAKRGLAGSHEQFF.

This clonotype was seen ten or more times. The chain combines TRBV6-1 with TRBJ2-7, with D maybe TRBD1 (7 bases). The germline V gene encodes CDR1 MNHNS and CDR2 SASEGT. Trimming left V 8 bases short and J 6 bases short, with 23 bases between. CDR3 length equals 15 residues. The CDR3 bases are TGTGCCAGCGGAGCCGCGGGACAGCCCCCCCGCGAGCAGTACTTC. Translating gives CASGAAGQPPREQYF.

This clonotype was counted at least ten times. This sequence joins TRBV20-1 and TRBJ2-1; no definite D call. Per the germline V gene, CDR1 is DFQATT and CDR2 is SNEGSKA (reference sequence). V was clipped by 3 bases and J by 10 bases, with 4 bases between them. CDR3 length: 9 amino acids. The CDR3 DNA follows: TGCAGTGCTAGCTGGGAGCAGTTCTTC. It specifies CSASWEQFF.

This clonotype showed up many times. V is TRBV15 and J is TRBJ2-5; unclear D gene. Trimming took off 8 bases at V and 0 bases at J, with 10 bases between the two ends. The CDR3 is 13 residues long. Germline lookup yields CDR1 LNHNV and CDR2 YYDKDF (reference sequence). The CDR3 protein is CATGLGYQETQYF. CDR3 nucleotides: TGTGCCACCGGCTTAGGGTACCAAGAGACCCAGTACTTC. Filled out from reference TRBV15 and TRBJ2-5, the complete variable domain reads DAMVIQNPRYQVTQFGKPVTLSCSQTLNHNVMYWYQQKSSQAPKLLFHYYDKDFNNEADTPDNFQSRRPNTSFCFLDIRSPGLGDTAMYLCATGLGYQETQYFGPGTRLLVL.

Ten or more counts support this clonotype. In nucleotides, the CDR3 is TGTGCCAGCAGCTTAGCCGGGACTGAGAATCAGCCCCAGCATTTT. It yields the protein CASSLAGTENQPQHF. The chain employs TRBV7-9 and TRBJ1-5, with a possible D match to TRBD1 (5 bases). Germline CDR1 reads SEHNR; CDR2 reads FQNEAQ (reference sequence). This CDR3 contains 15 residues. The V end lost 0 bases, the J end lost 4 bases, and 10 bases lay between the germline ends. Supplemented by reference TRBV7-9 and TRBJ1-5, the full variable domain reads DTGVSQNPRHKITKRGQNVTFRCDPISEHNRLYWYRQTLGQGPEFLTYFQNEAQLEKSRLLSDRFSAERPKGSFSTLEIQRTEQGDSAMYLCASSLAGTENQPQHFGDGTRLSIL.

At least ten counts were recorded for this clonotype. The chain combines TRBV27 with TRBJ1-6; perhaps TRBD1 as D (5 bases). With 6 bases removed from V and 8 bases from J, the gap between germline ends came to 17 bases. Germline-derived CDR1 and CDR2 are MNHEY and SMNVEV (reference sequence). The CDR3 spans 15 residues. The CDR3 coding sequence is TGTGCCAGCAGCCGCACCCCGTGGGGGGATTCACCCCTCCACTTT. Residues: CASSRTPWGDSPLHF.

This clonotype was observed a few times. V gene TRBV5-1 combines with J gene TRBJ2-3, with 7 bases fitting TRBD1. CDR1 and CDR2 (germline): SGHRS, YFSETQ. The CDR3 contains 16 residues. V shed 4 bases and J 0 bases; nucleotides not matched to a gene: 8. The CDR3 loop is CASSVILGQSTDTQYF. The DNA of the CDR3 is TGCGCCAGCAGCGTAATCCTGGGACAGAGCACAGATACGCAGTATTTT. Based on the CDR3 plus reference TRBV5-1 and TRBJ2-3, the full variable domain is KAGVTQTPRYLIKTRGQQVTLSCSPISGHRSVSWYQQTPGQGLQFLFEYFSETQRNKGNFPGRFSGRQFSNSRSEMNVSTLELGDSALYLCASSVILGQSTDTQYFGPGTRLTVL.

In this sample, this clonotype turned up a few times. This CDR3 is CACTPTEGEGGYTDTQYF. In DNA, the CDR3 is TGTGCCTGCACCCCAACAGAAGGCGAGGGGGGATACACAGATACGCAGTATTTT. V usage is TRBV3-1 and J usage is TRBJ2-3; D might be TRBD1 or TRBD2, each matching 6 bases. Germline-derived CDR1 and CDR2 are LGHDT and YNNKEL (reference sequence). The germline V and J ends were trimmed by 11 bases and 2 bases, with 29 bases remaining between them. There are 18 residues in the CDR3.

This clonotype was seen repeatedly, ten times or more. The rearrangement links TRBV7-9 to TRBJ1-2; D possibly corresponds to TRBD1 (6 bases). CDR1 and CDR2 from the germline V gene are SEHNR and FQNEAQ (reference sequence). The V gene lost 5 bases and the J gene lost 5 bases, with 21 bases spanning the gap. There are 16 residues in the CDR3. The CDR3 region is CASSPSNVGAGYGYTF. The CDR3 nucleotides read TGTGCCAGCAGCCCATCAAACGTGGGGGCGGGATATGGCTACACCTTC. Drawing the rest from reference TRBV7-9 and TRBJ1-2, the complete variable domain is DTGVSQNPRHKITKRGQNVTFRCDPISEHNRLYWYRQTLGQGPEFLTYFQNEAQLEKSRLLSDRFSAERPKGSFSTLEIQRTEQGDSAMYLCASSPSNVGAGYGYTFGSGTRLTVV.

This clonotype came up a few times. The chain uses TRBV6-2 or TRBV6-3 and TRBJ2-1; possible D gene TRBD2, 6 bases. From germline, CDR1 is MNHEY and CDR2 SVGEGT. CDR3 length: 16 residues. Trimming shortened V by 2 bases and J by 4 bases, and 15 bases separated the two germline ends. CDR3 nucleotides: TGTGCCAGCAGTTACATTAGCGGAGAAAATTACAATGAGCAGTTCTTC. This sequence encodes CASSYISGENYNEQFF.

Points on this clonotype: A read error may be the cause here, since a much bigger clone is one base away. The rearrangement links TRBV15 to TRBJ2-3, with a tentative D call TRBD2 (6 bases). CDR1 is LNHNV and CDR2 is YYDKDF in the germline V gene (reference sequence). Trimming cost V 1 base and J 4 bases, with 12 bases left between them. The CDR3 runs to 15 residues. The CDR3 DNA follows: TGTGCCACCAGCAGAGCTAGCGTGGGGGCAGATACGCAGTATTTT. Amino acid sequence: CATSRASVGADTQYF.

This clonotype was counted ten times or more. The J gene is TRBJ2-3, the V gene TRBV12-3 or TRBV12-4; D is uncertain. Trimming pared 3 bases from V and 1 base from J, leaving 8 bases between. CDR3 length: 14 residues. CDR3 DNA sequence: TGTGCCAGCAGTTTTTTTGGGGGCACAGATACGCAGTATTTT. Residues: CASSFFGGTDTQYF.

This clonotype was found a few times. The V and J genes are TRBV4-1 and TRBJ2-1; 12 bases are shared with TRBD2. The CDR3 runs 16 residues. Germline V CDR1 and CDR2: MGHRA, YSYEKL. V gave up 4 bases and J gave up 8 bases; unmatched junction bases: 9. CDR3 DNA: TGCGCCAGCAGCCCCCTTGCTAGCGGGGGGGGGGATGAGCAGTTCTTC. Residues: CASSPLASGGGDEQFF.

This clonotype was found many times. V and J are TRBV12-3 or TRBV12-4 and TRBJ2-2, with D unresolved. V gave up 3 bases and J gave up 7 bases, with 12 bases separating them. This CDR3 is 14 amino acids long. Here the CDR3 reads CASSLDPVDGELFF. The CDR3 DNA is TGTGCCAGCAGTTTGGATCCCGTGGACGGGGAGCTGTTTTTT.

There are many counts of this clonotype. J is TRBJ1-1 and V is TRBV7-8; the match to TRBD1 covers 8 bases. The CDR3 sequence is 15 residues long. J was trimmed by 0 bases and V by 1 base; bases with no gene match: 1. The germline CDR1 and CDR2 sequences are SGHVS and FQNEAQ. The CDR3: CASSLGTGMNTEAFF. The CDR3 DNA reads TGTGCCAGCAGCTTAGGGACAGGGATGAACACTGAAGCTTTCTTT. Full variable domain (rest looked up from reference TRBV7-8 and TRBJ1-1): GAGVSQSPRYKVAKRGQDVALRCDPISGHVSLFWYQQALGQGPEFLTYFQNEAQLDKSGLPSDRFFAERPEGSVSTLKIQRTQQEDSAVYLCASSLGTGMNTEAFFGQGTRLTVV.

This clonotype was counted at least ten times. The chain uses TRBV7-9 and TRBJ2-7; D ambiguous. Germline V CDR1 and CDR2: SEHNR, FQNEAQ (reference sequence). The CDR3 consists of 16 residues. V lost 4 bases and J lost 0, with 16 bases in between. The chain's CDR3 is CASSSPEGKSSYEQYF. The CDR3 DNA reads as TGTGCCAGCAGCTCCCCGGAAGGGAAGAGCTCCTACGAGCAGTACTTC.

This clonotype showed up many times. An end of the junction does not agree with germline; a read error may underlie this. The rearrangement joins TRBV5-1 to TRBJ2-1, with no clear D. The length of the CDR3 is 13 residues. Germline CDR1 and CDR2: SGHRS and YFSETQ. CDR3 coding DNA: TGCGCCAGCACCTCTATACTTAACAATGCGCAGTTCTTC. Amino acid sequence: CASTSILNNAQFF.

This clonotype was counted ten times or more. This chain joins TRBV18 and TRBJ1-5; D call uncertain. This CDR3 is built from 14 residues. Trimming cost V 1 base and J 4 bases, with 8 bases left between them. Germline CDR1 reads KGHSH; CDR2 reads LQKENI. The CDR3 protein is CASSPQTSNQPQHF. CDR3 coding DNA: TGTGCCAGCTCACCACAGACATCTAATCAGCCCCAGCATTTT.

The sample holds many counts of this clonotype. The chain is built from TRBV13 and TRBJ2-7; D tentatively reads TRBD1 or TRBD2 (5 bases each). V shed 4 bases and J shed 4 bases, with 11 bases lying between them. This CDR3 comprises 13 residues. Germline CDR1 and CDR2: PRHDT and FYEKMQ (reference sequence). CDR3 loop: CASSSGPRYEQYF. The CDR3 nucleotides read TGTGCCAGCAGCTCGGGACCGAGGTACGAGCAGTACTTC.

This clonotype was seen ten or more times. The CDR3 is CASSLGVRGGGNEQFF. CDR3 nucleotides: TGTGCCAGCAGTTTAGGGGTCAGGGGCGGAGGCAATGAGCAGTTCTTC. The chain joins TRBV27 to TRBJ2-1; possible D gene TRBD1, 6 bases. Germline loops: CDR1 MNHEY, CDR2 SMNVEV (reference sequence). Between the trimmed V and J ends, which lost 2 bases and 6 bases, there was a span of 17 bases. This CDR3 is 16 amino acids long.

This clonotype came up many times. This rearrangement joins TRBV12-3 or TRBV12-4 to TRBJ2-7, with 7 nucleotides matching TRBD1. Trimming at V came to 6 bases and at J to 2 bases, leaving 7 bases not matched to a gene. The CDR3 runs to 14 residues. The CDR3 DNA reads TGTGCCAGCAGCCCCGGGACAGCTACCTACGAGCAGTACTTC. Amino acids: CASSPGTATYEQYF.

There are many counts of this clonotype. The chain links TRBV27 to TRBJ1-4; D is uncertain. This CDR3 spans 15 amino acids. Trimming shortened V by 3 bases and J by 0 bases, and 8 bases separated the two germline ends. The germline V gene has CDR1 MNHEY and CDR2 SMNVEV (reference sequence). DNA of the CDR3: TGTGCCAGCAGTTTTGGAGAGACAACTAATGAAAAACTGTTTTTT. Its translation is CASSFGETTNEKLFF.

This clonotype has ten or more counts. The V call is TRBV12-3 or TRBV12-4, the J call TRBJ1-2, with a tentative D call TRBD1 (5 bases). Trimming left V 7 bases short and J 8 bases short, with 17 bases between. The CDR3 extends over 13 amino acids. DNA for the CDR3: TGTGCCAGCACTAACCCGCCGGGGCAAGGCTACACCTTC. Its protein is CASTNPPGQGYTF.